This is a list of T cell receptor beta chains from one sample in a study of preoperative IRX-2 immunotherapy in early breast cancer. Repertoires were generated with immunoSEQ multiplex PCR, while TCRdb's copy carries only in-frame clones and drops some. The top ten hold approximately 1.5% of the sample, which has about 38,000 clones, about four fifths seen once. Sequencing was performed on lymph node tissue, taken after IRX-2 immunotherapy. The receptors stem from a human donor with breast cancer. Each CDR3 is given with its conserved first and last residue. The D gene is left open where the match is weak. Where a row states a size, it is once, few, many or the class of an expanded clone; other rows omit it.

TRBJ1-6,TRBV7-6,.,.,CASSLAVFSPRSPLHF,TGTGCCAGCAGCTTAGCGGTCTTTTCACCCCGATCACCCCTCCACTTT
TRBJ2-7,TRBV7-7,.,.,CASSLARGPLSYEQYF,TGTGCCAGCAGCTTGGCCAGGGGCCCCCTCTCCTACGAGCAGTACTTC
TRBJ1-1,TRBV11-3,.,.,CASSSNRVSTEAFF,TGTGCCAGCAGCTCCAACAGGGTTTCCACTGAAGCTTTCTTT
TRBJ2-5,TRBV7-5,.,.,CASSSGLAGAGETQYF,TGTGCCAGCAGCTCCGGACTAGCGGGGGCCGGGGAGACCCAGTACTTC
TRBJ1-1,TRBV6-8,.,.,CASLDTGIMSTEAFF,TGTGCCAGCCTAGATACAGGGATCATGAGCACTGAAGCTTTCTTT
TRBJ1-2,TRBV5-1,.,once,CASSLASPGAINYGYTF,TGCGCCAGCAGCTTGGCCTCCCCAGGAGCTATAAACTATGGCTACACCTTC
TRBJ1-5,TRBV18,.,.,CASSPWGSDNQPQHF,TGTGCCAGCTCACCATGGGGATCGGACAATCAGCCCCAGCATTTT
TRBJ2-7,TRBV6-8,TRBD1,once,CASIPRTGSPYEQYF,TGTGCCAGCATCCCAAGGACAGGGTCCCCTTACGAGCAGTACTTC
TRBJ1-2,TRBV18,TRBD1,once,CASSLDRDGYTF,TGTGCCAGCTCACTGGACAGGGATGGCTACACCTTC
TRBJ1-6,TRBV19,.,.,CASSATGNSYNSPLHF,TGTGCCAGTAGTGCGACCGGGAACAGTTATAATTCACCCCTCCACTTT